This TCR beta chain is from a study of T cells after yellow fever vaccination. In the study overall: Fractions of low cell number were prepared using SMART-Seq v4 Ultra Low Input.

For TCR, cDNA came from 5'RACE template switching, which added a universal primer site and UMIs. TCRdb itself ran the 5' RACE reads through MiXCR, one entry per CDR3 protein. The table lists some 390,000 distinct CDR3 sequences, about 6.2% of them singletons. The ends were cut back, 6 bases at V and 3 bases at J, with 19 bases in the middle. The germline V gene has CDR1 SQVTM and CDR2 ANQGSEA. The length of the CDR3 is 15 residues. General study findings and limits: Detected again after the booster were most primary-vaccination clones, at nearly 97% CD4 and about 90% CD8. In FACS-sorted repertoires, abundant clonotypes from the bulk population could appear as contaminants.

This clonotype was counted at least ten times. Its antigen is as yet unknown. This sequence joins TRBV29-1 and TRBJ2-3; possibly TRBD1 for D (7 bases). The specimen comprised PBMCs, sampled 5 days after the yellow fever booster vaccination. This TCR was recovered from a man aged 30 to 39 who received the YFV17D yellow fever vaccine. Written as DNA, the CDR3 is TGCAGCGTCGCCCGCGACCAGGGGGGAACAGATACGCAGTATTTT. Protein: CSVARDQGGTDTQYF.